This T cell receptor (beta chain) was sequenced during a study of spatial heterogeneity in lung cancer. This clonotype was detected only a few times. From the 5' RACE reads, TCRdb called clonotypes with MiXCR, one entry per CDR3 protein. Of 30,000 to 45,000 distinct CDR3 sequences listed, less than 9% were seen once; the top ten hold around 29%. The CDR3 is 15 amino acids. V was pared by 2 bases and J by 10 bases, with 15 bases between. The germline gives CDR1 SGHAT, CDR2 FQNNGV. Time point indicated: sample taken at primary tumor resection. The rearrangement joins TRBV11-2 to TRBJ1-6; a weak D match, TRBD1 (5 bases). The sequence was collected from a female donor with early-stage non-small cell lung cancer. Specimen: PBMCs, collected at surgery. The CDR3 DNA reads TGTGCCAGCAGCTTAAACGGAGGGGAAGGCTCACCCCTCCACTTT. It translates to CASSLNGGEGSPLHF.